This TCR beta chain was identified during a study of spatial heterogeneity in lung cancer. Stated time point: sample taken at primary tumor resection. The authors sequenced whole RNA from tumor, nontumor lung or frozen PBMC without sorting. Turning to this clonotype: The target antigen is unknown.

TCRdb reprocessed the 5' RACE reads with MiXCR, giving one entry per CDR3 protein. The repertoire holds approximately 92,000 distinct CDR3 sequences, with approximately 12% as singletons. Unmatched junction bases numbered 2, after V lost 2 bases and J lost 4 bases. The CDR3 contains 14 residues. General study points: There were more appearances of ubiquitous expanded tumor TCRs in blood at resection than at follow-up.

The material sequenced was PBMCs, taken at surgery. This sequence was found in a male donor with early-stage non-small cell lung cancer. V is TRBV12-3 or TRBV12-4 and J is TRBJ2-5, with 9 bases lining up with TRBD2. The DNA for the CDR3 is TGTGCCAGCAGTTTATCAGCGGGGGGAGAGACCCAGTACTTC. Its translation: CASSLSAGGETQYF.